This T cell receptor beta chain was retrieved from a study of cytomegalovirus exposure and HLA in healthy donors. V dropped 5 bases and J dropped 8 bases, with 18 bases sitting between them. CDR1 is SGHTA, CDR2 FQGNSA, per germline. This CDR3 is 15 amino acids long. In the PCR, 60 Vbeta and 13 Jbeta primers were used. Authors' methods: In a later analysis, roughly 86 million unique TCR beta chains included roughly 11 million shared by two or more donors. The protocol was immunoSEQ multiplex PCR, while the TCRdb copy is restricted to in-frame clones and leaves out a portion. D and trimming come from the DNA, and the V and J calls and clone size come from that table. Of under 200,000 clones listed, 84% are singletons.

The chain is built from TRBV7-2 and TRBJ1-4, with D perhaps TRBD1 (6 bases). This TCR derives from a boy between 10 and 17 years old in good health and CMV-seronegative. The sequencing input was PBMCs. The CDR3 is CASSPGGGGSEKLFF. In DNA, the CDR3 is TGTGCCAGCAGCCCGGGGGGCGGGGGAAGCGAAAAACTGTTTTTT.